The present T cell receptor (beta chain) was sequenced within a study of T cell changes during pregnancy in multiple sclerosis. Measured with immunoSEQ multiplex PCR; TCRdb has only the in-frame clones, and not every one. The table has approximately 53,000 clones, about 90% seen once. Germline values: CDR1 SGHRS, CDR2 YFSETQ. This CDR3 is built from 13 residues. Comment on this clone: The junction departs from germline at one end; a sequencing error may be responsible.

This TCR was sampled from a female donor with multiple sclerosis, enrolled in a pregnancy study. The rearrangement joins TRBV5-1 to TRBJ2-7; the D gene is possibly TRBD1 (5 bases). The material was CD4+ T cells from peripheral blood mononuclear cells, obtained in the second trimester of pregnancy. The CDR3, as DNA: TGCGCCAGCAGTACGACAGCCTCCGACGAGCAGTACTTC. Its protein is CASSTTASDEQYF.